Listed here are 25 T cell receptor beta chains from one sample, sequenced in a study of T cell changes during pregnancy in multiple sclerosis. Here immunoSEQ multiplex PCR was the method, and the copy in TCRdb shows in-frame clones only, minus some. The sample holds about 67,000 clones, just over 90% seen once. Sequences were derived from peripheral blood, sampled in the second trimester of pregnancy. Receptors originate from a female donor with multiple sclerosis, enrolled in a pregnancy study.

This chain links TRBV9 with TRBJ1-3, with TRBD1 matching 7 bases. The V and J ends lost 3 bases and 4 bases, in that order; junction bases with no gene match: 13. There are 17 residues in the CDR3. The V gene's germline CDR1 is SGDLS and CDR2 YYNGEE. CDR3 sequence reads: CASSAKQGYFSGNTIYF. CDR3 nucleotide sequence: TGTGCCAGCAGCGCAAAACAGGGGTATTTCTCCGGAAACACCATATATTTT.

The genes are TRBV7-2 and TRBJ2-7, with 9 bases aligning to TRBD1. The CDR3 is made up of 15 amino acids. The J segment lost 4 bases and the V segment lost 6 bases, leaving 10 bases of the junction unmatched. Germline-derived CDR1 and CDR2 are SGHTA and FQGNSA. The CDR3 DNA is TGTGCCAGCAGGGAACAGGACAGGGGAGCTTACGAGCAGTACTTC. Amino acid sequence: CASREQDRGAYEQYF. Full variable domain (rest looked up from reference TRBV7-2 and TRBJ2-7): GAGVSQSPSNKVTEKGKDVELRCDPISGHTALYWYRQSLGQGLEFLIYFQGNSAPDKSGLPSDRFSAERTGGSVSTLTIQRTQQEDSAVYLCASREQDRGAYEQYFGPGTRLTVT.

V usage is TRBV5-1 and J usage is TRBJ2-2, with D perhaps matching TRBD2 (6 bases). CDR3 length: 16 amino acids. V was trimmed by 6 bases and J by 3 bases, leaving 18 bases between them. Per the germline V gene, CDR1 is SGHRS and CDR2 is YFSETQ. CDR3 bases: TGCGCCAGCAAAGTGTTCCCGGGAGACGACACCGGGGAGCTGTTTTTT. It encodes CASKVFPGDDTGELFF.

V usage is TRBV6-6 and J usage is TRBJ1-2, with 8 bases fitting TRBD1. The CDR3 loop spans 13 amino acids. Germline lookup yields CDR1 MNHNY and CDR2 SVGAGI (reference sequence). Trimming cost V 5 bases and J 5 bases; bases outside gene matches: 4. The CDR3 loop is CASSGQGRYGYTF. DNA for the CDR3: TGTGCCAGCAGTGGACAGGGAAGGTATGGCTACACCTTC.

J is TRBJ1-1 and V is TRBV5-6; 11 bases fit TRBD1. The CDR3 has 14 amino acids. The junction had 3 bases not matched to a gene; V was cut back by 3 bases and J by 5 bases. CDR1 is SGHDT, CDR2 YYEEEE, per germline. The CDR3 reads CASSWGQGDTEAFF. Written as DNA, the CDR3 is TGTGCCAGCAGCTGGGGACAGGGGGATACTGAAGCTTTCTTT.

The rearrangement joins TRBV2 to TRBJ2-5; maybe TRBD2 (7 bases). V lost 11 bases to trimming and J lost 5 bases, with 21 bases between them. The germline V gene encodes CDR1 SNHLY and CDR2 FYNNEI. This CDR3 spans 14 amino acids. Here the CDR3 DNA reads TGTGCCGGTCATCGGGGGGTTCAGGGGGAGACCCAGTACTTC. Encoded protein: CAGHRGVQGETQYF.

V and J are TRBV4-1 and TRBJ2-7; D gene uncertain. The germline V gene has CDR1 MGHRA and CDR2 YSYEKL. The CDR3 has 12 amino acids. Trimming cost V 4 bases and J 2 bases, with 6 bases left between them. DNA of the CDR3: TGCGCCAGCAGCCTTTCAGCCTACGAGCAGTACTTC. It yields the protein CASSLSAYEQYF.

The chain carries TRBV7-9 and TRBJ2-1; weak D call: TRBD1 (5 bases). The length of the CDR3 is 16 residues. CDR1 SEHNR and CDR2 FQNEAQ come from the germline V gene (reference sequence). The ends were cut back, 4 bases at V and 6 bases at J, with 19 bases in the middle. CDR3 DNA sequence: TGTGCCAGCAGCTCCAGGGTTGTTCAATCGGTCAATGAGCAGTTCTTC. Protein sequence: CASSSRVVQSVNEQFF.

This chain connects TRBV7-8 to TRBJ2-7; TRBD2 might be the D (6 bases). Germline CDR1 and CDR2: SGHVS and FQNEAQ. This CDR3 contains 14 residues. The ends were cut back, 5 bases at V and 2 bases at J, with 13 bases in the middle. The CDR3 loop reads CASSPGANPYEQYF. CDR3 DNA sequence: TGTGCCAGCAGCCCGGGAGCGAATCCCTACGAGCAGTACTTC.

This clone was found a few times. The chain joins TRBV10-3 to TRBJ1-1; D unclear. V was clipped by 4 bases and J by 2 bases, with 11 bases between them. CDR1 ENHRY and CDR2 SYGVKD come from the germline V gene. The CDR3 loop spans 14 amino acids. In DNA form, the CDR3 reads TGTGCCATCAGTGCCCATAGCCTCAACACTGAAGCTTTCTTT. Amino acids: CAISAHSLNTEAFF.

V is TRBV6-5 and J is TRBJ1-1, with 8 bases matching TRBD1. The CDR3 is 15 residues long. J lost 2 bases, V lost 6 bases, and 8 bases had no gene match. Germline V gene data show CDR1 as MNHEY and CDR2 as SVGAGI. The CDR3 sequence is CASSADREINTEAFF. The CDR3 bases are TGTGCCAGCAGCGCGGACAGGGAAATAAACACTGAAGCTTTCTTT.

This chain joins TRBV9 and TRBJ1-5; 8 bases align to TRBD1. This CDR3 comprises 17 residues. With V trimmed by 3 bases and J by 0 bases, 8 bases remained unmatched. Germline CDR1 SGDLS, CDR2 YYNGEE. In nucleotides, the CDR3 is TGTGCCAGCAGCGCTTCGGACAGGGTATATAGCAATCAGCCCCAGCATTTT. Encoded protein: CASSASDRVYSNQPQHF.

This chain joins TRBV30 and TRBJ1-2, with a tentative D call TRBD1 (5 bases). There are 14 residues in the CDR3. The germline V gene encodes CDR1 GTSNPN and CDR2 SVGIG (reference sequence). Trimming stripped 1 base from V and 11 bases from J, with 20 bases between. The CDR3 region has the DNA TGTGCCTGGAGTGGCCTCGTGGGGCGGGAGAGGTACACCTTC. It translates to CAWSGLVGRERYTF.

The rearrangement joins TRBV2 to TRBJ2-5; TRBD1 matches 7 bases. The germline V gene has CDR1 SNHLY and CDR2 FYNNEI. This CDR3 region has 14 residues. Unmatched junction bases numbered 11, after V lost 10 bases and J lost 3 bases. CDR3 bases: TGTGCCACCCAGACCGGGACAGTGAAAGAGACCCAGTACTTC. Translation gives CATQTGTVKETQYF. Together with reference TRBV2 and TRBJ2-5, the CDR3 gives the full variable domain: EPEVTQTPSHQVTQMGQEVILRCVPISNHLYFYWYRQILGQKVEFLVSFYNNEISEKSEIFDDQFSVERPDGSNFTLKIRSTKLEDSAMYFCATQTGTVKETQYFGPGTRLLVL.

This clone came up a few times. The gene calls are TRBV7-6 and TRBJ2-2; a possible D gene is TRBD2 (7 bases). CDR1 and CDR2 from the germline V gene are SGHVS and FNYEAQ. The CDR3 spans 15 residues. V was clipped by 7 bases and J by 6 bases, with 18 bases between them. As DNA, the CDR3 is TGTGCCAGCACCAAAGGGGGAGGGAATGCCGGGGAGCTGTTTTTT. Amino acid sequence: CASTKGGGNAGELFF. The whole variable domain, filled in from reference TRBV7-6 and TRBJ2-2, reads GAGVSQSPRYKVTKRGQDVALRCDPISGHVSLYWYRQALGQGPEFLTYFNYEAQQDKSGLPNDRFSAERPEGSISTLTIQRTEQRDSAMYRCASTKGGGNAGELFFGEGSRLTVL.

The DNA of the CDR3 is TGTGCTAGTGGTTTCGGGGGGTACAACGAGCAGTACTTC. Residues: CASGFGGYNEQYF. The gene calls are TRBV12-5 and TRBJ2-7, with TRBD2 identical over 7 bases. The CDR3 contains 13 residues. Germline V lookup: CDR1 LGHNT, CDR2 FRNRAP. The V and J ends lost 3 bases and 5 bases, in that order; junction bases with no gene match: 4.

The chain combines TRBV6-5 with TRBJ1-1, with a possible D match to TRBD1 (6 bases). This CDR3 spans 13 amino acids. Trimming cost V 6 bases and J 8 bases, with 16 bases left between them. Germline loops: CDR1 MNHEY, CDR2 SVGAGI. The CDR3, as DNA: TGTGCCAGCAGCCTTACGGGGGGGGCGGAAGCTTTCTTT. Translation: CASSLTGGAEAFF.

V is TRBV7-6 and J is TRBJ1-2; the D is unclear. The CDR3 has 14 amino acids. The germline gives CDR1 SGHVS, CDR2 FNYEAQ. V was cut by 5 bases and J by 2 bases, with 12 bases left in between. CDR3 sequence: CASSGLQKNYGYTF. Written as DNA, the CDR3 is TGTGCCAGCAGCGGCTTACAGAAGAACTATGGCTACACCTTC.

This chain links TRBV7-8 with TRBJ2-1; 14 bases are a match to TRBD2. The CDR3 runs to 16 residues. Germline V gene lookup returns CDR1 SGHVS and CDR2 FQNEAQ. J lost 9 bases, V lost 1 base, and 5 bases had no gene match. CDR3 nucleotides: TGTGCCAGCAGCTTAGAGGGACTAGCGGGAGCCATTGAGCAGTTCTTC. It translates to CASSLEGLAGAIEQFF.

The gene calls are TRBV5-4 and TRBJ2-6; 9 bases map to TRBD2. The CDR3 runs 18 residues. Trimming took 3 bases from V and 0 from J; bases not matched to a gene: 7. Germline V CDR1 and CDR2: SGHNT, YYREEE (reference sequence). CDR3: CASSWGLAGFSGANVLTF. The CDR3 nucleotides read TGTGCCAGCAGCTGGGGGCTAGCGGGATTCTCTGGGGCCAACGTCCTGACTTTC.

This clone has just a few counts. J is TRBJ1-5 and V is TRBV7-8; D gene unclear. Germline assignment: CDR1 SGHVS and CDR2 FQNEAQ. The CDR3 totals 13 residues. Trimming stripped 6 bases from V and 5 bases from J, with 11 bases between. The DNA of the CDR3 is TGTGCCAGCAGGCAGGACGGGGATCAGCCCCAGCATTTT. It specifies CASRQDGDQPQHF. The whole variable domain, remainder taken from reference TRBV7-8 and TRBJ1-5, is GAGVSQSPRYKVAKRGQDVALRCDPISGHVSLFWYQQALGQGPEFLTYFQNEAQLDKSGLPSDRFFAERPEGSVSTLKIQRTQQEDSAVYLCASRQDGDQPQHFGDGTRLSIL.

This chain uses TRBV7-2 with TRBJ2-1; 9 bases line up with TRBD1. V lost 4 bases, J lost 12 bases, and 19 bases stayed unmatched. Germline CDR1 SGHTA, CDR2 FQGNSA. There are 17 residues in the CDR3. DNA of the CDR3: TGTGCCAGCAGCTCCTCTCGCCGGGGACAGGGAGTTGAAGGGCAGTTCTTC. Its translation is CASSSSRRGQGVEGQFF. The full variable domain, its missing parts supplied by reference TRBV7-2 and TRBJ2-1, is GAGVSQSPSNKVTEKGKDVELRCDPISGHTALYWYRQSLGQGLEFLIYFQGNSAPDKSGLPSDRFSAERTGGSVSTLTIQRTQQEDSAVYLCASSSSRRGQGVEGQFFGPGTRLTVL.

The chain combines TRBV9 with TRBJ2-2; 8 nucleotides match TRBD1. This CDR3 spans 20 amino acids. Germline assignment: CDR1 SGDLS and CDR2 YYNGEE. With V trimmed by 0 bases and J by 1 base, 14 bases remained unmatched. Here the CDR3 reads CASSVATMEKTGGNTGELFF. The CDR3 nucleotides read TGTGCCAGCAGCGTAGCCACAATGGAAAAAACAGGGGGGAACACCGGGGAGCTGTTTTTT.

This clone was counted a single time. The chain has TRBV27 and TRBJ2-1; TRBD1 matches at 8 bases. The germline gives CDR1 MNHEY, CDR2 SMNVEV (reference sequence). After removal of 5 bases from V and 10 bases from J, the junction contained 7 bases not matched to a gene. This CDR3 is 13 amino acids long. Written as DNA, the CDR3 is TGTGCCAGCAGTACCCCGACAGGGGCCGAGCAGTTCTTC. Its protein product is CASSTPTGAEQFF.

This clone was seen only a few times. The chain carries TRBV2 and TRBJ1-3; D gene ambiguous. V lost 7 bases and J 3 bases, leaving 10 bases between the germline ends. The CDR3 length is 13 residues. Germline-derived CDR1 and CDR2 are SNHLY and FYNNEI. The chain's CDR3 is CASKADIGNTIYF. CDR3 nucleotides: TGTGCCAGCAAGGCAGACATTGGAAACACCATATATTTT.